A selection of T cell receptor beta chains follows, all from one sample in a study of blood T cell repertoires in COVID-19. Assay: immunoSEQ multiplex PCR; the TCRdb copy retains only in-frame clones and omits some. This table has 250,000 to 300,000 clones, 70% to 90% appearing once. The sample consisted of peripheral blood. The receptor source for this set is a woman aged 70-85 years with acute or convalescent COVID-19. CDR3s include the opening cysteine and the closing phenylalanine or tryptophan. A D gene is named only where the DNA matches it firmly. Rows give clone size only sometimes, using once, few, many, or a class for an expanded clone.

clone_size d_call j_call v_call cdr3_nt cdr3_aa
. . TRBJ1-1 TRBV6-6 TGTGCCAGCAGTCAACTTGGGGCAGGCACTGAAGCTTTCTTT CASSQLGAGTEAFF
few . TRBJ1-2 TRBV30 TGTGCCTGGAGAAGACTGCAACGTCTCGGCTACTATGGCTACACCTTC CAWRRLQRLGYYGYTF
. . TRBJ1-2 TRBV5-1 TGCGCCAGCAGCCCGGAAGGGGTCAGAAACTATGGCTACACCTTC CASSPEGVRNYGYTF
. . TRBJ1-6 TRBV5-5 TGTGCCAGCAGCTCCCCGCGCGGGGAGAATTCACCCCTCCACTTT CASSSPRGENSPLHF
. TRBD1 TRBJ1-2 TRBV10-3 TGTGCCATCAGTGATAGAGGGGGCGAGAATGGCTACACCTTC CAISDRGGENGYTF
. . TRBJ2-7 TRBV5-6 TGTGCCAGCAGCTTTGGAGGGGTTTGGGGAGAGCAGTACTTC CASSFGGVWGEQYF
. TRBD1 TRBJ2-7 TRBV5-1 TGCGCCAGCAGCGTTACAGGGGGCATCTCCTACGAGCAGTACTTC CASSVTGGISYEQYF
. . TRBJ2-1 TRBV5-1 TGCGCCAGCAGCTTGGTAAGCGGATCCTACAATGAGCAGTTCTTC CASSLVSGSYNEQFF
once . TRBJ1-4 TRBV30 TGTGCCTGGAGTGACGGAGAACCTGAAAAACTGTTTTTT CAWSDGEPEKLFF
. TRBD2 TRBJ2-3 TRBV10-3 TGTGCCATCAGCGCTAGCGGGGGGGATACTAGCACAGATACGCAGTATTTT CAISASGGDTSTDTQYF
. TRBD1 TRBJ2-1 TRBV6-5 TGTGCCAGCAGCCCGGGACAGGGTGCCGTTGAGCAGTTCTTC CASSPGQGAVEQFF
few TRBD1 TRBJ2-7 TRBV27 TGTGCCAGCACCGGACAGGGACTCTCCTACGAGCAGTACTTC CASTGQGLSYEQYF
. . TRBJ1-6 TRBV7-2 TGTGCCAGCAGCTCCGACAGTAATTCACCCCTCCACTTT CASSSDSNSPLHF
. TRBD1 TRBJ2-1 TRBV5-4 TGTGCCAGCAGCAGGACAGGAAACTCCTACAATGAGCAGTTCTTC CASSRTGNSYNEQFF
. . TRBJ1-5 TRBV19 TGTGCCAGTAGTATAGACAGGGGCAATCAGCCCCAGCATTTT CASSIDRGNQPQHF
. . TRBJ1-6 TRBV5-1 TGCGCCAGCAGCGTAGCGGGGGTATCCTATAATTCACCCCTCCACTTT CASSVAGVSYNSPLHF
. TRBD1 TRBJ1-1 TRBV19 TGTGCCAGTAAGGAACAGGGGGCAAACACTGAAGCTTTCTTT CASKEQGANTEAFF
. . TRBJ2-6 TRBV2 TGTGCCAGCACGGAGGCTCTAGTCTCTGGGGCCAACGTCCTGACTTTC CASTEALVSGANVLTF
. TRBD2 TRBJ2-1 TRBV9 TGTGCCAGCAGCGTACTAGGCGGGGGGGCCGGTGAGCAGTTCTTC CASSVLGGGAGEQFF
. . TRBJ2-3 TRBV7-9 TGTGCCAGCAGCTTAGCGCGGGGCACAGATACGCAGTATTTT CASSLARGTDTQYF
. . TRBJ1-5 TRBV30 TGTGCCTGGAGTGATGCCAGTAATCAGCCCCAGCATTTT CAWSDASNQPQHF
. . TRBJ2-1 TRBV5-1 TGCGCCAGCGCGGGACGGAGCCGTAATGAGCAGTTCTTC CASAGRSRNEQFF
. . TRBJ1-5 TRBV19 TGTGCCAGTAGTAGATTTGGACGGGATAGCAATCAGCCCCAGCATTTT CASSRFGRDSNQPQHF
. . TRBJ2-5 TRBV24-1 TGTGCCACCAGTGATTACCGCAATCGGAGGGAGACCCAGTACTTC CATSDYRNRRETQYF
. TRBD1 TRBJ1-2 TRBV6-5 TGTGCCAGCAGACTCGGACAGGGGGCAAGAGGCTACACCTTC CASRLGQGARGYTF
. . TRBJ2-5 TRBV5-5 TGTGCCAGCAGTTTGCGGGACACGTCAAAAGAGACCCAGTACTTC CASSLRDTSKETQYF
. TRBD1 TRBJ1-2 TRBV28 TGTGCCAGCAGTTTCCTCAATCCGGGACAGGGGGCCTGGACCTTC CASSFLNPGQGAWTF
few . TRBJ1-1 TRBV12-3/TRBV12-4 TGTGCCAGCAGTTTCGACAAGAACACTGAAGCTTTCTTT CASSFDKNTEAFF
. . TRBJ1-5 TRBV6-6 TGTGCCAGCAGTTACTCTCAAGGTCGGGGGAATCAGCCCCAGCATTTT CASSYSQGRGNQPQHF
. TRBD2 TRBJ2-5 TRBV5-1 TGCGCCAGCAGCACGACTAGCGGGGGGGCCCTTGAGACCCAGTACTTC CASSTTSGGALETQYF
. TRBD2 TRBJ2-2 TRBV5-5 TGTGCCAGCAGCTCCCGCCCGGGGGGGCTTAACACCGGGGAGCTGTTTTTT CASSSRPGGLNTGELFF
once TRBD1 TRBJ1-2 TRBV10-1 TGCGCCAGCAGTCAGGACAGGGCCGAGGGAGGCTACACCTTC CASSQDRAEGGYTF
. . TRBJ2-1 TRBV27 TGTGCCAGCAGCCGACCACCCGTCAGAGGAAACTATGAGCAGTTCTTC CASSRPPVRGNYEQFF
. TRBD1 TRBJ1-2 TRBV9 TGTGCCAGCAGCGGCCTCGGACAGGGGAACTATGGCTACACCTTC CASSGLGQGNYGYTF
. . TRBJ1-5 TRBV2 TGTGCCAGCAGTGACACAGGGCACAATCAGCCCCAGCATTTT CASSDTGHNQPQHF
. TRBD2 TRBJ2-5 TRBV5-1 TGCGCCAGCAGCTTGGGGCCCAGCGGGGAGGGAGAGACCCAGTACTTC CASSLGPSGEGETQYF
. . TRBJ2-2 TRBV29-1 TGCAGCGTTGAAAGCAAAAACACCGGGGAGCTGTTTTTT CSVESKNTGELFF